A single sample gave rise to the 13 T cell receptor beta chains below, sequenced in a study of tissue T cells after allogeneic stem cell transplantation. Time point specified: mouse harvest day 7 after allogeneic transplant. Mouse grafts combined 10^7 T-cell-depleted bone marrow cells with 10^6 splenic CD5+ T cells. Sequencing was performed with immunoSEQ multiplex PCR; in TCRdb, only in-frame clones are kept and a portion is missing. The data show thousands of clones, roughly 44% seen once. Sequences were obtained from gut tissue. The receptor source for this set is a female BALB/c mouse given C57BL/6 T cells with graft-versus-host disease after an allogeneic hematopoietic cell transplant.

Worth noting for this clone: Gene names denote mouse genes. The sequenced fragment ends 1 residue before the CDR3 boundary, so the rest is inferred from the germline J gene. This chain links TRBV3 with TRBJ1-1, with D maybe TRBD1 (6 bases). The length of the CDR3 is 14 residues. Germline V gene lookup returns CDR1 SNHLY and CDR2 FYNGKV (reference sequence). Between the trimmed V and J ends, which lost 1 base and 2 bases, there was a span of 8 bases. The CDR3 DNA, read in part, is TGTGCCAGCAGCTTAGACAGGGCTAACACAGAAGTCTTC. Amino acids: CASSLDRANTEVF. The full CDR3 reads CASSLDRANTEVFF. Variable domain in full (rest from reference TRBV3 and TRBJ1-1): GPKVLQIPSHQIIDMGQMVTLNCDPVSNHLYFYWYKQILGQQMEFLVNFYNGKVMEKSKLFKDQFSVERPDGSYFTLKIQPTALEDSAVYFCASSLDRANTEVFFGKGTRLTVV.

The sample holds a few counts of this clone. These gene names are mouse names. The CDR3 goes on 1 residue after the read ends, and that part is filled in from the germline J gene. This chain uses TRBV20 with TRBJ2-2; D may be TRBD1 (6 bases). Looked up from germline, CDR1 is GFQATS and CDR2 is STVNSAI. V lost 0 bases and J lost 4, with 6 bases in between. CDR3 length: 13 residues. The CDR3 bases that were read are TGTGGTGCTAGGGACAGGGGCACCGGGCAGCTCTAC. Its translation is CGARDRGTGQLY. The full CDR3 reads CGARDRGTGQLYF.

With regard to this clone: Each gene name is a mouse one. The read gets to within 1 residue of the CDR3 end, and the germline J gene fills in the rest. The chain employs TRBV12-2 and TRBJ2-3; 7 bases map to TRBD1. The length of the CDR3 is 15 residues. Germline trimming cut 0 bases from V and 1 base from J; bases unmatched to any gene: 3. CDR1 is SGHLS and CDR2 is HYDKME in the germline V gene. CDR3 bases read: TGTGCCAGCTCTCTCGACCAGGGGGGTGCAGAAACGCTGTAT. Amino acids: CASSLDQGGAETLY. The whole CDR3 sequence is CASSLDQGGAETLYF. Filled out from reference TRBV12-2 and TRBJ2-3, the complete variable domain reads NSGVVQSPRYIIKGKGERSILKCIPISGHLSVAWYQQTQGQELKFFIQHYDKMERDKGNLPSRFSVQQFDDYHSEMNMSALELEDSAVYFCASSLDQGGAETLYFGSGTRLTVL.

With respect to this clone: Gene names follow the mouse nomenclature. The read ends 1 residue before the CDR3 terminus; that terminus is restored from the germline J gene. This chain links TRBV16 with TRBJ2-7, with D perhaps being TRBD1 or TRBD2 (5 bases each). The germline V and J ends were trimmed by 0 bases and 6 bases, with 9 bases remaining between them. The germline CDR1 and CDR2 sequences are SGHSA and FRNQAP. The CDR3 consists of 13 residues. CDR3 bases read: TGTGCAAGCAGCTTAGATACGGGGGTTGAACAGTAC. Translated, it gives CASSLDTGVEQY. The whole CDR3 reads CASSLDTGVEQYF.

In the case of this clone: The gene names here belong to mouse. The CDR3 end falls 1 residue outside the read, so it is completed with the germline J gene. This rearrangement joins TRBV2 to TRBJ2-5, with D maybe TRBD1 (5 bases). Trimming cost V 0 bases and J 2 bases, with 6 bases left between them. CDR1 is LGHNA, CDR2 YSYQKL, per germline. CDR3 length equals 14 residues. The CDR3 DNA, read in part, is TGTGCCAGCAGCCAAGACGACAGCCAAGACACCCAGTAC. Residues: CASSQDDSQDTQY. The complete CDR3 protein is CASSQDDSQDTQYF.

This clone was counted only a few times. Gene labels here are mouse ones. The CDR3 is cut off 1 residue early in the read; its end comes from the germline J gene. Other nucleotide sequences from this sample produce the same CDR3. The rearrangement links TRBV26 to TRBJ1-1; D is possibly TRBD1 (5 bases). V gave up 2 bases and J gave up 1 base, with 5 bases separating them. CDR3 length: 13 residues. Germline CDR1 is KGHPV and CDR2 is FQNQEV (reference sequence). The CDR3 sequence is CASSLRGNTEVFF. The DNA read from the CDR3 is TGTGCCAGCAGTCTGAGGGGAAACACAGAAGTCTTC.

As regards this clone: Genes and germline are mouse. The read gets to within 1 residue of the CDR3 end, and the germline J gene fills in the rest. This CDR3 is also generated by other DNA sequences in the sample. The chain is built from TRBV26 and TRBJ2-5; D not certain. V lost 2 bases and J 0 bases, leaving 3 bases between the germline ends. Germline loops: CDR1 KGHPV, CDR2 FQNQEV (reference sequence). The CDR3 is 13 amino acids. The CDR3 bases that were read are TGTGCCAGCAGTCTGGGGAACCAAGACACCCAGTAC. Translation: CASSLGNQDTQY. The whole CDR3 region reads CASSLGNQDTQYF. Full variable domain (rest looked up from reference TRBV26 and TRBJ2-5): NSKVIQTPRYLVKGQGQKAKMRCIPEKGHPVVFWYQQNKNNEFKFLINFQNQEVLQQIDMTEKRFSAECPSNSPCSLEIQSSEAGDSALYLCASSLGNQDTQYFGPGTRLLVL.

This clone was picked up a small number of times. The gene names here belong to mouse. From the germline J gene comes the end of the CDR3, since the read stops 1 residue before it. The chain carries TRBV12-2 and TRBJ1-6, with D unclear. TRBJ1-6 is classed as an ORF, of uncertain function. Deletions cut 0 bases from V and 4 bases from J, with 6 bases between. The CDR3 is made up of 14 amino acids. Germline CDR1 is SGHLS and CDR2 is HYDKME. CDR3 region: CASSLDGYNSPLYF. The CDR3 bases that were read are TGTGCCAGCTCTCTCGACGGATATAATTCGCCCCTCTAC.

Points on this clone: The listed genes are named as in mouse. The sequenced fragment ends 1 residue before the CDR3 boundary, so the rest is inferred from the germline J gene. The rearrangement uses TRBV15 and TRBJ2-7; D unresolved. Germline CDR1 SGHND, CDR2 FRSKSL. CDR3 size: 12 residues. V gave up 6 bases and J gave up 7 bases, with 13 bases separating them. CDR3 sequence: CASSPGSKEQYF. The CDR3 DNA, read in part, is TGTGCCAGCAGCCCCGGATCGAAGGAACAGTAC.

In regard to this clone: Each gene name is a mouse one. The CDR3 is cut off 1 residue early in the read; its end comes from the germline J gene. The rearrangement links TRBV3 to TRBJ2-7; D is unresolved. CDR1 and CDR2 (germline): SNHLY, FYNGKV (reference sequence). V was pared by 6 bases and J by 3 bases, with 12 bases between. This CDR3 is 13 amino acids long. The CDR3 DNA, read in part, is TGTGCCAGCAGTCTAGCAGTCCTCTATGAACAGTAC. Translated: CASSLAVLYEQY. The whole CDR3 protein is CASSLAVLYEQYF.

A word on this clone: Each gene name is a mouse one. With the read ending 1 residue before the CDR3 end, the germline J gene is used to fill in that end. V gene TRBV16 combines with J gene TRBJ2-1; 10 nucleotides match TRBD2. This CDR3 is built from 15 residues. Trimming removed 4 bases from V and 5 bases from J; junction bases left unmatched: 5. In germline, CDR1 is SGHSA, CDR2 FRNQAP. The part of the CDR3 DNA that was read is TGTGCAAGCAGCTCCCCGACTGGGGGGAATGCTGAGCAGTTC. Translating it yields CASSSPTGGNAEQF. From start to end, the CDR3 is CASSSPTGGNAEQFF.

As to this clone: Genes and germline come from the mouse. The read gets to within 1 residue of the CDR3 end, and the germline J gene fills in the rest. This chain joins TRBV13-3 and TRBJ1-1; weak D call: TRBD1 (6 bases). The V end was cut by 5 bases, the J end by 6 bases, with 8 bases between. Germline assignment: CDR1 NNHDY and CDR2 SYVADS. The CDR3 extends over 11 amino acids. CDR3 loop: CASRRQAEVFF. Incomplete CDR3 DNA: TGTGCCAGCAGGAGACAGGCAGAAGTCTTC.

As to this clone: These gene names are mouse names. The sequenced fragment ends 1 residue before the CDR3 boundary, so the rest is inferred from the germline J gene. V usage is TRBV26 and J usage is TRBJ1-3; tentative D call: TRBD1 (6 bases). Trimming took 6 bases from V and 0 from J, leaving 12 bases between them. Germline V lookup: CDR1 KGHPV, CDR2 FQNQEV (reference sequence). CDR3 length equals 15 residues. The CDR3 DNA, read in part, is TGTGCCAGCAGCCTTTGGACAGTTTCTGGAAATACGCTCTAT. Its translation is CASSLWTVSGNTLY. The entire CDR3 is CASSLWTVSGNTLYF.